A single sample is the source of the 19 T cell receptor beta chains below, sequenced in a study of shared clonotypes between healthy human individuals. Data came from immunoSEQ multiplex PCR; TCRdb stores just in-frame clones and leaves some out. This table holds about 2.3 million clones, over 90% found once. Sequencing was carried out using naive CD4+ T cells from PBMCs. Noted subset: CD45RA+ positively selected. The origin of the receptors is a man aged 18 to 30 in good health. Some clones in this sample may be carry-over from other donors' samples.

The chain employs TRBV30 and TRBJ1-2; D is possibly TRBD1 (6 bases). The CDR3 is 15 residues long. Germline-derived CDR1 and CDR2 are GTSNPN and SVGIG (reference sequence). Trimming took 3 bases from V and 8 from J, leaving 22 bases between them. CDR3 sequence: CAWRRQAAGPGGYTF. The CDR3 DNA sequence: TGTGCCTGGAGACGACAGGCGGCCGGTCCGGGGGGCTACACCTTC. Full variable domain (outside the CDR3, taken from reference TRBV30 and TRBJ1-2): SQTIHQWPATLVQPVGSPLSLECTVEGTSNPNLYWYRQAAGRGLQLLFYSVGIGQISSEVPQNLSASRPQDRQFILSSKKLLLSDSGFYLCAWRRQAAGPGGYTFGSGTRLTVV.

Comments on this clone: The same CDR3 is also encoded by other DNA sequences in this sample. The chain joins TRBV18 to TRBJ2-1, with 12 positions matching TRBD2. The CDR3 spans 16 residues. V gave up 3 bases and J gave up 3 bases; unmatched junction bases: 3. CDR1 is KGHSH and CDR2 is LQKENI in the germline V gene. The CDR3 reads CASSPGLAGNYNEQFF. CDR3 coding DNA: TGTGCCAGCTCACCCGGACTAGCGGGAAACTACAATGAGCAGTTCTTC.

This chain links TRBV9 with TRBJ1-3, with 7 bases aligning to TRBD1. CDR1 and CDR2 (germline): SGDLS, YYNGEE. V was clipped by 3 bases and J by 1 base; unmatched bases: 10. The CDR3 runs 17 residues. This CDR3 reads CASSEASGTVSGNTIYF. CDR3 nucleotide sequence: TGTGCCAGCAGCGAGGCCTCCGGGACAGTTTCTGGAAACACCATATATTTT.

The chain carries TRBV7-8 and TRBJ2-5, with D maybe TRBD2 (6 bases). There are 17 residues in the CDR3. V lost 1 base, J lost 2 bases, and 17 bases lay in between. Germline CDR1 SGHVS, CDR2 FQNEAQ. CDR3 in amino acids: CASSLVSVIGGQETQYF. The CDR3 nucleotides are TGTGCCAGCAGCTTAGTCTCTGTAATCGGGGGACAAGAGACCCAGTACTTC.

In regard to this clone: The sample carries other DNA sequences with the same CDR3. The V and J genes are TRBV18 and TRBJ2-7; D remains ambiguous. Per the germline V gene, CDR1 is KGHSH and CDR2 is LQKENI. The CDR3 is made up of 11 amino acids. V was shortened by 6 bases and J by 5 bases, with 8 bases between the two germline ends. The CDR3 loop is CASSPLDEQYF. The DNA for the CDR3 is TGTGCCAGCTCCCCCCTGGACGAGCAGTACTTC.

The chain combines TRBV19 with TRBJ2-3; 8 bases map to TRBD1. The length of the CDR3 is 15 residues. J was trimmed by 1 base and V by 3 bases; bases with no gene match: 3. The germline V gene has CDR1 LNHDA and CDR2 SQIVND (reference sequence). CDR3 nucleotide sequence: TGTGCCAGTAGTATGGACAGGGTCGGCACAGATACGCAGTATTTT. Its translation is CASSMDRVGTDTQYF. Full variable domain (remainder filled in from reference TRBV19 and TRBJ2-3): DGGITQSPKYLFRKEGQNVTLSCEQNLNHDAMYWYRQDPGQGLRLIYYSQIVNDFQKGDIAEGYSVSREKKESFPLTVTSAQKNPTAFYLCASSMDRVGTDTQYFGPGTRLTVL.

This clone was seen only once. The chain links TRBV7-8 to TRBJ1-1, with 7 bases lining up with TRBD1. The CDR3 is 12 amino acids. The germline V gene encodes CDR1 SGHVS and CDR2 FQNEAQ. V lost 4 bases, J lost 11 bases, and 7 bases stayed unmatched. CDR3 in DNA: TGTGCCAGCAGCTCCACAGGGGTATGGGCTTTCTTT. It translates to CASSSTGVWAFF.

This clone was recorded once. The chain recombines TRBV18 with TRBJ1-5; TRBD1 is a possible D gene (6 bases). The CDR3 loop spans 13 amino acids. The germline gives CDR1 KGHSH, CDR2 LQKENI. The germline V and J ends were trimmed by 5 bases and 4 bases, with 9 bases remaining between them. The CDR3 spells CASSEDRNQPQHF. CDR3 in DNA: TGTGCCAGCTCAGAGGACAGAAATCAGCCCCAGCATTTT.

With respect to this clone: Other DNA sequences in the sample encode the same CDR3. The chain recombines TRBV11-2 with TRBJ2-2, with TRBD2 matching over 11 bases. Germline V lookup: CDR1 SGHAT, CDR2 FQNNGV. V lost 1 base and J lost 6; bases outside the gene matches: 1. This CDR3 comprises 15 residues. CDR3 protein: CASSLGLAGPGELFF. The CDR3 nucleotides are TGTGCCAGCAGCTTAGGACTAGCGGGACCCGGGGAGCTGTTTTTT.

This CDR3 reads CASSVSWAGGSDTQYF. CDR3 in DNA: TGTGCCAGCAGCGTAAGTTGGGCGGGAGGATCAGATACGCAGTATTTT. The chain has TRBV9 and TRBJ2-3; TRBD2 matches at 8 bases. The CDR3 extends over 16 amino acids. CDR1 is SGDLS and CDR2 is YYNGEE in the germline V gene. Unmatched junction bases numbered 8, after V lost 1 base and J lost 4 bases.

The CDR3 sequence: CASSQGVGTSGHQETQYF. The CDR3 bases are TGCGCCAGCAGCCAAGGGGTCGGGACTAGCGGGCACCAAGAGACCCAGTACTTC. The J gene is TRBJ2-5, the V gene TRBV4-1; 12 bases align to TRBD2. Germline lookup yields CDR1 MGHRA and CDR2 YSYEKL. This CDR3 comprises 18 residues. The V gene end was trimmed by 1 base and the J gene end by 0 bases; junction bases not matched to a gene: 6.

This chain uses TRBV29-1 with TRBJ2-1; D possibly corresponds to TRBD2 (6 bases). Trimming stripped 6 bases from V and 0 bases from J, with 15 bases between. The CDR3 is 15 residues long. The germline V gene has CDR1 SQVTM and CDR2 ANQGSEA. Here the CDR3 DNA reads TGCAGCGTGGTGGGGACTTACAGCTCCTACAATGAGCAGTTCTTC. It translates to CSVVGTYSSYNEQFF.

The chain is built from TRBV11-3 and TRBJ2-1; 14 bases line up with TRBD2. After removal of 5 bases from V and 8 bases from J, the junction contained 8 bases not matched to a gene. The CDR3 runs to 16 residues. The V gene's germline CDR1 is SGHNT and CDR2 YENEEA. The DNA of the CDR3 is TGTGCCAGCAGCGGAGGGACTAGCGGGAGATTAGATGAGCAGTTCTTC. Protein product: CASSGGTSGRLDEQFF.

The table lists this clone with a few counts. This sample also contains other DNA sequences that code for the same CDR3. The V call is TRBV28, the J call TRBJ1-2; a weak D match, TRBD1 (5 bases). The ends were cut back, 3 bases at V and 4 bases at J, with 6 bases in the middle. The germline gives CDR1 MDHEN, CDR2 SYDVKM. This CDR3 comprises 12 residues. The CDR3 spells CASSFGGYGYTF. The CDR3 bases are TGTGCCAGCAGTTTCGGGGGCTATGGCTACACCTTC.

This sequence joins TRBV5-1 and TRBJ2-1, with 14 bases that match TRBD2. This CDR3 has 18 residues. Germline loops: CDR1 SGHRS, CDR2 YFSETQ. The trim removed 4 bases at V and 2 bases at J, leaving 8 bases unmatched. The CDR3: CASSGAGTSGSAYNEQFF. The CDR3, as DNA: TGCGCCAGCAGCGGTGCGGGGACTAGCGGGAGTGCCTACAATGAGCAGTTCTTC.

The V and J genes are TRBV11-3 and TRBJ2-5, with D unresolved. Germline CDR1 reads SGHNT; CDR2 reads YENEEA. Trimming left V 5 bases short and J 5 bases short, with 6 bases between. The CDR3 totals 11 residues. CDR3 amino acids: CASSREETQYF. CDR3 bases: TGTGCCAGCAGCCGAGAGGAGACCCAGTACTTC.

This clone was counted a single time. The chain has TRBV6-1 and TRBJ2-7, with D perhaps matching TRBD1 (5 bases). The V gene's germline CDR1 is MNHNS and CDR2 SASEGT. The length of the CDR3 is 14 residues. Trimming shortened V by 6 bases and J by 0 bases, and 12 bases separated the two germline ends. The CDR3 reads CASRRNRSSYEQYF. The CDR3 bases are TGTGCCAGCAGACGCAACAGGAGCTCCTACGAGCAGTACTTC.

The chain recombines TRBV4-1 with TRBJ2-7; D might be TRBD1 (6 bases). The CDR3 sequence is 18 residues long. Germline V gene sequence: CDR1 MGHRA, CDR2 YSYEKL. V was shortened by 1 base and J by 1 base, with 20 bases between the two germline ends. The CDR3 region is CASSQGRLGRGDSYEQYF. For the CDR3, the DNA is TGCGCCAGCAGCCAAGGGAGATTGGGCAGGGGCGATTCCTACGAGCAGTACTTC.

About this clone: At one of its ends the junction is not consistent with the germline gene, which may arise from a read error. The V and J genes are TRBV27 and TRBJ2-7, with D unresolved. Germline V CDR1 and CDR2: MNHEY, SMNVEV (reference sequence). The CDR3 consists of 14 residues. CDR3 coding DNA: TGTGCCAACAGTTTTTGGCCACGGGTCCACGAGCAGTACTTC. Translating it yields CANSFWPRVHEQYF.